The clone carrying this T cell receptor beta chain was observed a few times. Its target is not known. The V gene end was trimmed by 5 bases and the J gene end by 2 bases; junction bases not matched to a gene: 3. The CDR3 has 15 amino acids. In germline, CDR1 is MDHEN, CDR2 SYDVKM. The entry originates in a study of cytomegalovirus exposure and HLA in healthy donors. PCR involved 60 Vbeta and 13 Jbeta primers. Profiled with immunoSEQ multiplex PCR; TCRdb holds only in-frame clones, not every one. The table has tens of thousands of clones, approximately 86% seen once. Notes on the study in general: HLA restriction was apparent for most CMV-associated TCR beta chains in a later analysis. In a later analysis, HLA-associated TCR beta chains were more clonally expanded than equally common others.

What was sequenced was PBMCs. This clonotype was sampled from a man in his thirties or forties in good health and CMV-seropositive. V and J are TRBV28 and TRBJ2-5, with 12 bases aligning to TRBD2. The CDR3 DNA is TGTGCCAGCAGTCCTGGACTAGCGGGGCAAGAGACCCAGTACTTC. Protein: CASSPGLAGQETQYF.